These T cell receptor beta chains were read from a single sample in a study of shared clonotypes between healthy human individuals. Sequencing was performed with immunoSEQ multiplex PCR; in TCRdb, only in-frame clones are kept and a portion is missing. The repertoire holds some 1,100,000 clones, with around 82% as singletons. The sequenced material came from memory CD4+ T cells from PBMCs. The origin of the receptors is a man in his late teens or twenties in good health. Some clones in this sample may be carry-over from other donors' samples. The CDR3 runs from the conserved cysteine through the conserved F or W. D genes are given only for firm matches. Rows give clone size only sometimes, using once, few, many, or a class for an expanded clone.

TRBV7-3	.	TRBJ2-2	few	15	CASSPTPTNTGELFF	TGTGCCAGCAGCCCTACTCCGACGAACACCGGGGAGCTGTTTTTT
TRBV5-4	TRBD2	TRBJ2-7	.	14	CASSSTSGSYEQYF	TGTGCCAGCAGCTCAACTAGCGGTTCCTACGAGCAGTACTTC
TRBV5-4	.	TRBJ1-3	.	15	CASSPMAHSGNTIYF	TGTGCCAGCAGCCCCATGGCTCACTCTGGAAACACCATATATTTT
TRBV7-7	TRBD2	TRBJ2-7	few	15	CASSLAPGLAYEQYF	TGTGCCAGCAGCTTAGCGCCGGGACTAGCCTACGAGCAGTACTTC
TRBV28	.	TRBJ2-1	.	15	CASSHDGISPHEQFF	TGTGCCAGCAGTCACGACGGGATTAGCCCCCATGAGCAGTTCTTC
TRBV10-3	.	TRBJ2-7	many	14	CAIRRTDGGSEQYF	TGTGCCATCAGACGGACAGATGGGGGAAGCGAGCAGTACTTC
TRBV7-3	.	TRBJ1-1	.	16	CASSLGNGRLNTEAFF	TGTGCCAGCAGCTTAGGTAACGGGCGCTTGAACACTGAAGCTTTCTTT
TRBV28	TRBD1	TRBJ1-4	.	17	CASSASGQGTSNEKLFF	TGTGCCAGCAGTGCGTCGGGACAGGGCACCTCTAATGAAAAACTGTTTTTT
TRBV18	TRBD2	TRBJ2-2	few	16	CASSVVLAGDTGELFF	TGTGCCAGCTCAGTCGTACTAGCGGGAGACACCGGGGAGCTGTTTTTT
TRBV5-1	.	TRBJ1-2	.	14	CASSALPGDYGYTF	TGCGCCAGTTCAGCTCTCCCGGGGGACTATGGCTACACCTTC
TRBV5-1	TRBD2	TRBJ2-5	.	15	CASSGGDFSRETQYF	TGCGCCAGCAGCGGGGGGGACTTCTCGAGGGAGACCCAGTACTTC
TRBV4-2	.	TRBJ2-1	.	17	CASSHPLGGGAFNEQFF	TGTGCCAGCAGCCACCCCCTTGGGGGGGGCGCGTTTAATGAGCAGTTCTTC
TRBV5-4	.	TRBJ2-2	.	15	CASSKGLIYTGELFF	TGTGCCAGCAGCAAAGGACTGATATACACCGGGGAGCTGTTTTTT
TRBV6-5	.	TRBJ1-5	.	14	CASGGGGSNQPQHF	TGTGCCAGCGGCGGAGGAGGCAGCAATCAGCCCCAGCATTTT
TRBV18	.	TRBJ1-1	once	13	CASSPGTNTEAFF	TGTGCCAGCTCACCAGGAACAAACACTGAAGCTTTCTTT
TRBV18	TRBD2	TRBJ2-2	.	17	CASSRGTSGVYTGELFF	TGTGCCAGCTCACGCGGGACTAGCGGGGTCTACACCGGGGAGCTGTTTTTT
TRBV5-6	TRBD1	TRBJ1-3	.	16	CASSRTGGRPGNTIYF	TGTGCCAGCAGCCGTACAGGGGGCCGGCCTGGAAACACCATATATTTT
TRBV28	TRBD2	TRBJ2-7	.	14	CASTRAGGRYEQYF	TGTGCCAGCACCCGGGCGGGAGGTCGCTACGAGCAGTACTTC
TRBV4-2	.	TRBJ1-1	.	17	CASSPTAGAVPSTEAFF	TGTGCCAGCAGCCCGACAGCAGGGGCCGTTCCATCCACTGAAGCTTTCTTT
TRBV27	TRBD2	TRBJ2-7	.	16	CASSRGRGRPSYEQYF	TGTGCCAGCAGTCGAGGACGCGGGAGACCTTCCTACGAGCAGTACTTC
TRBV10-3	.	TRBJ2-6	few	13	CAIPGTGANVLTF	TGTGCCATTCCGGGTACTGGGGCCAACGTCCTGACTTTC
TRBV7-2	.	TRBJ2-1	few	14	CASSPGLGRHEQFF	TGTGCCAGCAGCCCCGGGCTGGGGCGACATGAGCAGTTCTTC
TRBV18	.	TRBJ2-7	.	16	CASSPQVAGVSYEQYF	TGTGCCAGCTCGCCACAGGTCGCAGGAGTTTCCTACGAGCAGTACTTC
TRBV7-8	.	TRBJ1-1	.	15	CASSLYGGLNTEAFF	TGTGCCAGCAGCTTATATGGGGGATTAAACACTGAAGCTTTCTTT
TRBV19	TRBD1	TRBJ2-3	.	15	CASRLYRGGTDTQYF	TGTGCCAGTAGGCTTTACAGGGGAGGCACAGATACGCAGTATTTT
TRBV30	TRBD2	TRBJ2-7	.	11	CAWGRAHEQYF	TGTGCCTGGGGGAGGGCGCACGAGCAGTACTTC
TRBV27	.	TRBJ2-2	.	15	CASSFWGLNTGELFF	TGTGCCAGCAGTTTTTGGGGCTTGAACACCGGGGAGCTGTTTTTT
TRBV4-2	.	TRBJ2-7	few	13	CASSVRPGDEQYF	TGTGCCAGCAGCGTGCGCCCTGGCGACGAGCAGTACTTC
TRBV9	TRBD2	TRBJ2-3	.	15	CASSSRTSGTDTQYF	TGTGCCAGCAGCTCCCGGACTAGCGGCACAGATACGCAGTATTTT
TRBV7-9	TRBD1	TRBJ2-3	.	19	CASSLHRGFKEGLADTQYF	TGTGCCAGCAGCTTACACAGGGGGTTCAAGGAGGGACTGGCAGATACGCAGTATTTT
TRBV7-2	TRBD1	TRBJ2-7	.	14	CASSPGGAVYEQYF	TGTGCCAGCAGCCCAGGGGGAGCAGTCTACGAGCAGTACTTC
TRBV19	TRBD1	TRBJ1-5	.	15	CASSRDRVSNQPQHF	TGTGCCAGTAGTCGGGACAGGGTATCAAATCAGCCCCAGCATTTT
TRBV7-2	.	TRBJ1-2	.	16	CASSLATATASGGYTF	TGTGCCAGCAGCTTAGCCACAGCCACGGCTTCGGGGGGCTACACCTTC